The T cell receptor beta chain described here comes from a study of control samples from healthy donors and cancer patients. The CDR3 consists of 12 residues. Germline V gives CDR1 MDHEN, CDR2 SYDVKM. V dropped 5 bases and J dropped 2 bases, with 6 bases sitting between them. Libraries were prepared by immunoSEQ multiplex PCR; TCRdb keeps only in-frame clonotypes and omits some of them. The sample records approximately 60,000 clones, 90% being singletons. This sequence was found in a woman aged 45-59 years with colorectal cancer. The chain recombines TRBV28 with TRBJ1-2; D uncertain. What was sequenced was PBMCs. CDR3 region: CASSPQNYGYTF. CDR3 DNA sequence: TGTGCCAGCAGTCCGCAAAACTATGGCTACACCTTC.